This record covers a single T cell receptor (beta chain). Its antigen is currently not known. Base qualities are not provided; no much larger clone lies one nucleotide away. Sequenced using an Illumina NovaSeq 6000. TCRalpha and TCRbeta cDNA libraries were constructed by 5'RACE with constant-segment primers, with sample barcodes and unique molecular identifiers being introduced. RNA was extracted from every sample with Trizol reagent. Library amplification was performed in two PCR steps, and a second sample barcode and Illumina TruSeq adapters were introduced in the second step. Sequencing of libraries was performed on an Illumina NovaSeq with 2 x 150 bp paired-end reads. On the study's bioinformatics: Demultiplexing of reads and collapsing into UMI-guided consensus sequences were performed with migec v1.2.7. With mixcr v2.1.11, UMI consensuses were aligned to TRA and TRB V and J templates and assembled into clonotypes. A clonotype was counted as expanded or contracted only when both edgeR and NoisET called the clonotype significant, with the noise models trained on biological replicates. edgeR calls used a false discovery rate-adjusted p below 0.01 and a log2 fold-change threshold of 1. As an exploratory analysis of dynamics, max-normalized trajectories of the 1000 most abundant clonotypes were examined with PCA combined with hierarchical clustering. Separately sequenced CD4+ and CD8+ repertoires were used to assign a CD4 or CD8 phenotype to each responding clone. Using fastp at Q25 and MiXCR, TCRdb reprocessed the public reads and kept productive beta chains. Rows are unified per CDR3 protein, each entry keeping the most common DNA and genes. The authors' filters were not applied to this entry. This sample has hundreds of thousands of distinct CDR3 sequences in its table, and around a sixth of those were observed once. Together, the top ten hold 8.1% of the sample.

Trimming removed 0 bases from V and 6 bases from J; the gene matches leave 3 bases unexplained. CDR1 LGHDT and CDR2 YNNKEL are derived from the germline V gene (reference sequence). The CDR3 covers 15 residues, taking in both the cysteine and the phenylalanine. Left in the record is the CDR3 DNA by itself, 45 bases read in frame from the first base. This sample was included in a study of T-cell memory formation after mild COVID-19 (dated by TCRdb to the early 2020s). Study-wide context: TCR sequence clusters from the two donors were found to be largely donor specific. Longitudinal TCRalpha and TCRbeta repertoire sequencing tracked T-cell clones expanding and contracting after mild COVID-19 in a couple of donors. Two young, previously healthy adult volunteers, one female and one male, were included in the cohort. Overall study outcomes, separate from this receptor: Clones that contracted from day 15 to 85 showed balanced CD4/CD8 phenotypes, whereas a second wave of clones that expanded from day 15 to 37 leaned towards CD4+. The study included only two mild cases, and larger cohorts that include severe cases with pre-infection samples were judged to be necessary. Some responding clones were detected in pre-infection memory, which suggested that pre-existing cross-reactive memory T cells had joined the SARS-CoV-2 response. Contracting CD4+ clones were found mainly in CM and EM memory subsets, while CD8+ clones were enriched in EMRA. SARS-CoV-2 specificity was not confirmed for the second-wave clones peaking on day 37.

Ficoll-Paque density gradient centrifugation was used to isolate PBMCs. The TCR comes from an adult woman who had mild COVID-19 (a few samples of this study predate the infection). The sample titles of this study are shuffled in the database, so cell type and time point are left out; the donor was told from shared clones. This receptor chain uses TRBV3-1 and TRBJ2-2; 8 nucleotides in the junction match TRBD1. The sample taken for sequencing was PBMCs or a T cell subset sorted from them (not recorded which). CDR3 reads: CASSQDRGRSGELFF. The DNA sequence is TGTGCCAGCAGCCAAGACAGGGGGCGATCCGGGGAGCTGTTTTTT.